The 32 T cell receptor beta chains below were found in one sample sequenced in a study of T cell repertoires in cytomegalovirus infection. TCRdb re-called the reads through MiXCR, storing one row per CDR3 protein. This table has 510,000 or so distinct CDR3 sequences, about a quarter appearing once. The sample consisted of PBMCs. These receptors all stem from a human donor in good health (CMV status not recorded). Some clones in this sample may be carry-over from other donors' samples.

V usage is TRBV7-2 and J usage is TRBJ2-1; no clear D. The CDR3 totals 13 residues. V lost 7 bases, J lost 7 bases, and 14 bases lay in between. CDR1 and CDR2 (germline): SGHTA, FQGNSA. The CDR3 DNA reads TGTGCCAGCACCATCACTGGGGTAAATGAGCAGTTCTTC. This gives the protein CASTITGVNEQFF.

This clonotype was observed a handful of times. The chain uses TRBV10-3 and TRBJ1-2; tentative D call: TRBD1 (5 bases). Trimming pared 4 bases from V and 0 bases from J, leaving 18 bases between. This CDR3 has 17 amino acids. Germline CDR1 reads ENHRY; CDR2 reads SYGVKD. The CDR3 region has the DNA TGTGCCATCAGTGTAACTGAGGGGCGGACAACTAACTATGGCTACACCTTC. Translated, it gives CAISVTEGRTTNYGYTF.

A few counts support this clonotype. The gene calls are TRBV20-1 and TRBJ2-3; TRBD2 might be the D (6 bases). V was cut by 7 bases and J by 5 bases, with 16 bases left in between. Germline V lookup: CDR1 DFQATT, CDR2 SNEGSKA (reference sequence). This CDR3 contains 13 residues. The CDR3 coding sequence is TGCAGTGGCTCCGGGAGTGTGTTAGATACGCAGTATTTT. Amino acid sequence: CSGSGSVLDTQYF.

This chain joins TRBV28 and TRBJ2-6, with D perhaps TRBD1 or TRBD2 (5 bases each). The V gene's germline CDR1 is MDHEN and CDR2 SYDVKM. This CDR3 comprises 17 residues. With 0 bases removed from V and 0 bases from J, the gap between germline ends came to 9 bases. CDR3 nucleotides: TGTGCCAGCAGTTTATGGGGACCCAGCTCTGGGGCCAACGTCCTGACTTTC. Translation gives CASSLWGPSSGANVLTF.

This clonotype was seen a handful of times. V gene TRBV28 combines with J gene TRBJ1-4, with 8 bases that match TRBD1. After removal of 4 bases from V and 0 bases from J, the junction contained 4 bases not matched to a gene. The CDR3 is 16 amino acids. Germline CDR1 MDHEN, CDR2 SYDVKM. The DNA of the CDR3 is TGTGCCAGCAGTTCTCTCAGGGGGCCAACTAATGAAAAACTGTTTTTT. Translated, it gives CASSSLRGPTNEKLFF.

This clonotype has a handful of counts. The CDR3 coding sequence is TGCGCCAGCAGCTTCGACCCCCAAGAGACCCAGTACTTC. Translating it yields CASSFDPQETQYF. This sequence joins TRBV5-1 and TRBJ2-5; D call uncertain. CDR1 is SGHRS and CDR2 is YFSETQ in the germline V gene. The CDR3 is 13 amino acids. V was clipped by 2 bases and J by 1 base, with 6 bases between them.

V is TRBV19 and J is TRBJ2-2, with TRBD2 as a possible D gene (7 bases). Germline-derived CDR1 and CDR2 are LNHDA and SQIVND (reference sequence). The CDR3 has 15 residues. The V gene lost 7 bases and the J gene lost 5 bases, with 17 bases spanning the gap. CDR3 sequence: CASTITGGRTGELFF. CDR3 DNA sequence: TGTGCCAGTACCATCACGGGGGGCCGGACCGGGGAGCTGTTTTTT.

This clonotype was counted a single time. This chain joins TRBV12-3 or TRBV12-4 and TRBJ2-6; D not certain. CDR3 length equals 15 residues. Between the trimmed V and J ends, which lost 4 bases and 3 bases, there was a span of 10 bases. This CDR3 is CASSSRSFGANVLTF. CDR3 DNA sequence: TGTGCCAGCAGTTCTAGGTCCTTTGGGGCCAACGTCCTGACTTTC.

This clonotype was seen a single time. This may stem from a read error, because a much larger clone lies one nucleotide away. J is TRBJ2-1 and V is TRBV7-4; D is ambiguous. The CDR3 runs to 14 residues. Trimming removed 2 bases from V and 5 bases from J, with 10 bases in between. CDR1 and CDR2 from the germline V gene are SGHVT and SQSDAQ. The CDR3 DNA follows: TGTGCCAGCAGCTTACGTCAGGTGGACAATGAGCAGTTCTTC. Translation: CASSLRQVDNEQFF.

This chain links TRBV20-1 with TRBJ1-2, with D hard to call. In germline, CDR1 is DFQATT, CDR2 SNEGSKA (reference sequence). The V end was cut by 3 bases, the J end by 2 bases, with 7 bases between. The CDR3 is 12 amino acids. CDR3 protein: CSASLGNYGYTF. In nucleotides, the CDR3 is TGCAGTGCTAGCCTCGGGAACTATGGCTACACCTTC.

This clonotype was observed at least ten times. The rearrangement links TRBV12-3 or TRBV12-4 to TRBJ2-1; maybe TRBD2 (6 bases). Trimming stripped 5 bases from V and 2 bases from J, with 16 bases between. CDR3 length: 16 amino acids. Here the CDR3 reads CASSPPGGGAYNEQFF. CDR3 DNA: TGTGCCAGCAGTCCCCCGGGCGGAGGGGCCTACAATGAGCAGTTCTTC.

This chain uses TRBV6-1 with TRBJ2-5, with D tentatively TRBD1 (7 bases). This CDR3 spans 17 amino acids. Trimming removed 8 bases at V and 5 bases at J, with 27 bases between. The germline CDR1 and CDR2 sequences are MNHNS and SASEGT. The CDR3 sequence: CASHPPPGQGGRETQYF. Written as DNA, the CDR3 is TGTGCCAGCCATCCACCGCCCGGGCAGGGGGGCAGGGAGACCCAGTACTTC.

This clonotype has a handful of counts. The V and J genes are TRBV5-4 and TRBJ1-2, with 7 bases that match TRBD1. The V and J ends lost 2 bases and 7 bases, in that order; junction bases with no gene match: 11. Germline loops: CDR1 SGHNT, CDR2 YYREEE (reference sequence). The CDR3 covers 15 residues. The CDR3 spells CASSFDRASWSGYTF. Here the CDR3 DNA reads TGTGCCAGCAGCTTTGACAGGGCGTCATGGAGTGGCTACACCTTC.

As concerns this clonotype: One end of the junction fails to match germline, which may point to a read error. V gene TRBV7-6 combines with J gene TRBJ1-6; TRBD1 might be the D (5 bases). Germline loops: CDR1 SGHVS, CDR2 FNYEAQ. This CDR3 has 13 amino acids. The CDR3 sequence is CTSSFRDPAPLHF. In nucleotides, the CDR3 is TGTACCAGCAGCTTCCGGGACCCGGCACCCCTCCACTTT.

The rearrangement links TRBV28 to TRBJ1-6; D is unresolved. V was cut by 5 bases and J by 4 bases, with 12 bases left in between. The length of the CDR3 is 15 residues. Germline values: CDR1 MDHEN, CDR2 SYDVKM. CDR3 nucleotide sequence: TGTGCCAGCAGTCCTCCAAACCAGTATAATTCACCCCTCCACTTT. It is translated as CASSPPNQYNSPLHF.

The CDR3: CASSPSGGKLFF. For the CDR3, the DNA is TGTGCCAGCAGTCCGTCAGGGGGAAAACTGTTTTTT. The chain links TRBV7-9 to TRBJ1-4, with 7 positions matching TRBD1. Germline V gene lookup returns CDR1 SEHNR and CDR2 FQNEAQ (reference sequence). The CDR3 is made up of 12 amino acids. After removal of 6 bases from V and 10 bases from J, the junction contained 5 bases not matched to a gene.

The rearrangement uses TRBV20-1 and TRBJ1-6, with D hard to call. The CDR3 has 16 residues. Per germline, CDR1 DFQATT and CDR2 SNEGSKA (reference sequence). With 3 bases removed from V and 2 bases from J, the gap between germline ends came to 14 bases. CDR3 nucleotides: TGCAGTGCTAGTGGAGACATTCTTACCTATAATTCACCCCTCCACTTT. The encoded protein is CSASGDILTYNSPLHF.

V is TRBV2 and J is TRBJ2-1, with TRBD1 matching over 7 bases. This CDR3 has 13 residues. CDR1 is SNHLY and CDR2 is FYNNEI in the germline V gene. J lost 10 bases, V lost 5 bases, and 8 bases had no gene match. CDR3 coding DNA: TGTGCCAGCAGTACCATACCGGGACAGGAGCAGTTCTTC. Translating it yields CASSTIPGQEQFF.

The rearrangement uses TRBV28 and TRBJ2-4; D unclear. CDR3 length: 14 amino acids. V lost 9 bases and J lost 0, with 12 bases in between. Germline V gene lookup returns CDR1 MDHEN and CDR2 SYDVKM. The CDR3 nucleotides are TGTGCCAGTGGGTACTCGGGAGCCAAAAACATTCAGTACTTC. Amino acid sequence: CASGYSGAKNIQYF.

CDR3 loop: CASSLSAINTEAFF. The CDR3 bases are TGTGCCAGCAGCTTATCGGCTATAAACACTGAAGCTTTCTTT. The chain couples TRBV7-6 to TRBJ1-1; D unclear. The V gene's germline CDR1 is SGHVS and CDR2 FNYEAQ. The V end lost 2 bases, the J end lost 2 bases, and 9 bases lay between the germline ends. The CDR3 consists of 14 residues. The variable domain in full, with the rest retrieved from reference TRBV7-6 and TRBJ1-1, is GAGVSQSPRYKVTKRGQDVALRCDPISGHVSLYWYRQALGQGPEFLTYFNYEAQQDKSGLPNDRFSAERPEGSISTLTIQRTEQRDSAMYRCASSLSAINTEAFFGQGTRLTVV.

This clonotype has a count of ten or more. The chain recombines TRBV7-2 with TRBJ2-5; 10 positions match TRBD2. The CDR3 spans 15 residues. V lost 5 bases and J lost 1; bases outside the gene matches: 4. Looked up from germline, CDR1 is SGHTA and CDR2 is FQGNSA. The CDR3 DNA reads as TGTGCCAGCAGCCGAACTAGCGGGGCCCAAGAGACCCAGTACTTC. Protein sequence: CASSRTSGAQETQYF.

This CDR3 is CASSLDRTGLEKLFF. The CDR3 DNA follows: TGTGCCAGCAGCTTGGACAGGACAGGGTTGGAAAAACTGTTTTTT. V usage is TRBV5-5 and J usage is TRBJ1-4; TRBD1 matches 8 bases. The CDR3 consists of 15 residues. The V gene's germline CDR1 is SGHKS and CDR2 YYEKEE (reference sequence). The junction had 6 bases not matched to a gene; V was cut back by 0 bases and J by 8 bases.

There are many counts of this clonotype. V is TRBV7-2 and J is TRBJ1-1; no clear D gene. CDR1 and CDR2 (germline): SGHTA, FQGNSA. The CDR3 contains 15 residues. V was clipped by 2 bases and J by 1 base, with 11 bases between them. In nucleotides, the CDR3 is TGTGCCAGCAGCTTAATGATGCGGACGAACACTGAAGCTTTCTTT. Translating gives CASSLMMRTNTEAFF.

This chain joins TRBV4-3 and TRBJ1-2; 8 nucleotides line up with TRBD1. Germline V gives CDR1 LGHNA, CDR2 YSLEER. The trim removed 1 base at V and 7 bases at J, leaving 8 bases unmatched. There are 15 residues in the CDR3. The CDR3, as DNA: TGCGCCAGCAGCCAAGGGTCGCAGGGGACAGGTGGCTACACCTTC. Amino acids: CASSQGSQGTGGYTF.

The CDR3 sequence: CASTTYEDSTDTQYF. The CDR3 nucleotides read TGTGCCAGCACTACCTATGAGGACTCCACAGATACGCAGTATTTT. This chain uses TRBV28 with TRBJ2-3; D is possibly TRBD2 (5 bases). The V and J ends lost 7 bases and 2 bases respectively, with 16 bases between them. CDR3 length: 15 residues. Germline V lookup: CDR1 MDHEN, CDR2 SYDVKM.

The V and J genes are TRBV4-2 and TRBJ2-2; 7 nucleotides agree with TRBD1. V was clipped by 2 bases and J by 0 bases; unmatched bases: 9. This CDR3 contains 18 residues. Per germline, CDR1 LGHNA and CDR2 YNFKEQ. This chain's CDR3 is CASSQPRQGAPNTGELFF. The CDR3 nucleotides are TGTGCCAGCAGCCAACCACGACAGGGTGCCCCGAACACCGGGGAGCTGTTTTTT.

This clonotype has a count of ten or more. The J gene is TRBJ2-5, the V gene TRBV12-3 or TRBV12-4, with 7 nucleotides matching TRBD2. This CDR3 region has 14 residues. V trimming: 5 bases; J trimming: 2 bases; junction bases outside the gene matches: 5. In DNA, the CDR3 is TGTGCCAGCAGTAGACTAGCACGGCAAGAGACCCAGTACTTC. Protein sequence: CASSRLARQETQYF.

CDR3 sequence: CAMAGSAAYNEQFF. The CDR3 DNA follows: TGTGCCATGGCCGGGTCCGCTGCATACAATGAGCAGTTCTTC. The chain uses TRBV10-3 and TRBJ2-1; D unresolved. The CDR3 spans 14 residues. V lost 9 bases, J lost 4 bases, and 16 bases lay in between. Per germline, CDR1 ENHRY and CDR2 SYGVKD.

This clonotype was observed at least ten times. The DNA is left out, because the CDR3 cannot be placed on it with certainty; the CDR3 is given as TCRdb lists it. The chain links TRBV7-2 to TRBJ2-7; TRBD2, the table's D call, lacks a check against the DNA. Germline V lookup: CDR1 SGHTA, CDR2 FQGNSA. Counting both end residues, the CDR3 totals 17 amino acids. The CDR3 loop is CASSLRAGTSGTGEQYF.

In its sample, this clonotype was seen a few times. The CDR3 is CASSLTPRSGRADTQYF. CDR3 DNA sequence: TGTGCCAGCAGCTTAACTCCCAGGAGCGGGAGAGCAGATACGCAGTATTTT. This chain links TRBV7-3 with TRBJ2-3, with 8 nucleotides matching TRBD2. The junction had 9 bases not matched to a gene; V was cut back by 0 bases and J by 4 bases. This CDR3 has 17 residues. Germline V gives CDR1 SGHTA, CDR2 FQGTGA.

V and J are TRBV11-2 and TRBJ1-1, with 7 bases matching TRBD1. With 3 bases clipped from V and 1 base from J, the junction kept 8 bases outside the gene matches. Germline V CDR1 and CDR2: SGHAT, FQNNGV. The CDR3 consists of 16 residues. The CDR3 spells CASSFAYRTGNTEAFF. DNA for the CDR3: TGTGCCAGCAGCTTTGCCTACCGGACAGGGAACACTGAAGCTTTCTTT.

This clonotype was found many times. The chain couples TRBV9 to TRBJ1-1; 8 bases map to TRBD1. V gave up 6 bases and J gave up 6 bases; unmatched junction bases: 10. CDR1 is SGDLS, CDR2 YYNGEE, per germline. CDR3 length: 14 residues. The CDR3 nucleotides read TGTGCCAGCACCAGAGGAGGGACAGGTCCTGAAGCTTTCTTT. It is translated as CASTRGGTGPEAFF.